Listed here are 28 T cell receptor beta chains from one sample, sequenced in a study of blood T cell repertoires in COVID-19. TCRdb's copy holds only in-frame clones and misses some; the assay was immunoSEQ multiplex PCR. The repertoire holds 65,000 to 70,000 clones, with over 75% as singletons. The material sequenced was peripheral blood. The receptors here all came from a man older than 75 with acute or convalescent COVID-19.

The chain couples TRBV19 to TRBJ2-2, with D possibly matching TRBD1 (5 bases). This CDR3 has 13 residues. V dropped 3 bases and J dropped 4 bases, with 6 bases sitting between them. Per the germline V gene, CDR1 is LNHDA and CDR2 is SQIVND (reference sequence). The CDR3 is CASSIQGTGELFF. The CDR3 bases are TGTGCCAGTAGTATCCAGGGCACCGGGGAGCTGTTTTTT.

This chain links TRBV3-1 (or the pseudogene TRBV3-2) with TRBJ2-3; TRBD2 aligns across 15 bases. Germline trimming cut 3 bases from V and 5 bases from J; bases unmatched to any gene: 9. Germline-derived CDR1 and CDR2 are LGHDT and YNNKEL (reference sequence). The CDR3 extends over 18 amino acids. The CDR3 sequence is CASSQGLAGGGRRDTQYF. In nucleotides, the CDR3 is TGTGCCAGCAGCCAGGGACTAGCGGGAGGAGGGAGGCGAGATACGCAGTATTTT.

V and J are TRBV6-5 and TRBJ2-5, with D tentatively TRBD1 (5 bases). Trimming removed 0 bases at V and 7 bases at J, with 18 bases between. The CDR3 spans 16 residues. Per germline, CDR1 MNHEY and CDR2 SVGAGI. CDR3 bases: TGTGCCAGCAGTTACTCGAACCAGGGCGCCCGAGGGACCCAGTACTTC. It encodes CASSYSNQGARGTQYF.

The chain employs TRBV9 and TRBJ2-7; tentatively, D is TRBD2 (6 bases). The germline V and J ends were trimmed by 5 bases and 5 bases, with 20 bases remaining between them. Germline V lookup: CDR1 SGDLS, CDR2 YYNGEE. CDR3 length: 15 residues. CDR3 sequence: CASSLGGGAPHEQYF. The CDR3 DNA is TGTGCCAGCAGTCTTGGGGGAGGAGCCCCTCACGAGCAGTACTTC. Full variable domain (outside the CDR3, taken from reference TRBV9 and TRBJ2-7): DSGVTQTPKHLITATGQRVTLRCSPRSGDLSVYWYQQSLDQGLQFLIQYYNGEERAKGNILERFSAQQFPDLHSELNLSSLELGDSALYFCASSLGGGAPHEQYFGPGTRLTVT.

This clone came up a few times. The chain has TRBV2 and TRBJ1-2; 8 bases fit TRBD1. The CDR3 runs to 15 residues. Trimming removed 6 bases from V and 4 bases from J; junction bases left unmatched: 10. CDR1 and CDR2 from the germline V gene are SNHLY and FYNNEI. This CDR3 reads CASRDNRGTFYGYTF. CDR3 DNA: TGTGCCAGCAGGGATAACAGGGGGACATTCTATGGCTACACCTTC. The full variable domain, in which reference TRBV2 and TRBJ1-2 provide the parts outside the CDR3, is EPEVTQTPSHQVTQMGQEVILRCVPISNHLYFYWYRQILGQKVEFLVSFYNNEISEKSEIFDDQFSVERPDGSNFTLKIRSTKLEDSAMYFCASRDNRGTFYGYTFGSGTRLTVV.

The chain employs TRBV27 and TRBJ1-5; the match to TRBD1 covers 7 bases. The V gene's germline CDR1 is MNHEY and CDR2 SMNVEV (reference sequence). The length of the CDR3 is 17 residues. With 5 bases clipped from V and 0 bases from J, the junction kept 10 bases outside the gene matches. The CDR3 here is CASSPDRVLYSNQPQHF. The CDR3 coding sequence is TGTGCCAGCAGTCCCGACAGGGTACTATATAGCAATCAGCCCCAGCATTTT.

The chain couples TRBV5-6 to TRBJ1-2; 9 nucleotides align to TRBD1. Trimming took 2 bases from V and 4 from J; bases not matched to a gene: 12. The germline V gene encodes CDR1 SGHDT and CDR2 YYEEEE. This CDR3 has 17 amino acids. This chain's CDR3 is CASSFLTGQGSPYGYTF. The CDR3 bases are TGTGCCAGCAGCTTTCTTACGGGACAGGGCTCGCCCTATGGCTACACCTTC.

The rearrangement joins TRBV10-2 to TRBJ2-2, with 13 positions matching TRBD2. This CDR3 comprises 19 residues. Germline loops: CDR1 WSHSY, CDR2 SAAADI. V lost 7 bases and J lost 1; bases outside the gene matches: 12. CDR3 DNA sequence: TGCGCCAGCAATCAGCCCGGACTAGCGGGAGTCGGGAACACCGGGGAGCTGTTTTTT. It codes for CASNQPGLAGVGNTGELFF.

This clone was found once. CDR3 DNA: TGTGCCAGCAGCAAAGGCGGGACAGGTTATAACTATGGCTACACCTTC. This gives the protein CASSKGGTGYNYGYTF. The chain combines TRBV21-1 with TRBJ1-2; the table's D call, TRBD1, has no DNA check behind it. TRBV21-1 is a pseudogene. This CDR3 spans 16 amino acids.

The chain uses TRBV6-4 and TRBJ2-1, with 7 positions matching TRBD2. The CDR3 has 15 amino acids. Looked up from germline, CDR1 is MRHNA and CDR2 is SNTAGT. Germline trimming cut 2 bases from V and 2 bases from J; bases unmatched to any gene: 3. The DNA of the CDR3 is TGTGCCAGCAGTGACCGGGGGGTGGCCTACAATGAGCAGTTCTTC. Translating gives CASSDRGVAYNEQFF.

This chain connects TRBV6-5 to TRBJ2-1; the D gene is possibly TRBD2 (7 bases). The CDR3 spans 13 residues. V was shortened by 7 bases and J by 9 bases, with 16 bases between the two germline ends. Germline V gene data show CDR1 as MNHEY and CDR2 as SVGAGI. CDR3: CASNGLGGIEQFF. CDR3 coding DNA: TGTGCCAGCAACGGACTAGGGGGAATTGAGCAGTTCTTC.

The rearrangement uses TRBV5-1 and TRBJ2-1; 7 bases match TRBD2. CDR3 length: 16 amino acids. CDR1 and CDR2 (germline): SGHRS, YFSETQ. The junction had 9 bases not matched to a gene; V was cut back by 2 bases and J by 4 bases. CDR3 sequence reads: CASSFSASGDYNEQFF. CDR3 DNA: TGCGCCAGCAGCTTCTCTGCTAGCGGAGATTACAATGAGCAGTTCTTC. Full variable domain (rest looked up from reference TRBV5-1 and TRBJ2-1): KAGVTQTPRYLIKTRGQQVTLSCSPISGHRSVSWYQQTPGQGLQFLFEYFSETQRNKGNFPGRFSGRQFSNSRSEMNVSTLELGDSALYLCASSFSASGDYNEQFFGPGTRLTVL.

V gene TRBV18 combines with J gene TRBJ2-1, with 8 bases that match TRBD2. Germline V gene lookup returns CDR1 KGHSH and CDR2 LQKENI. The CDR3 is 15 amino acids. The junction had 10 bases not matched to a gene; V was cut back by 6 bases and J by 6 bases. For the CDR3, the DNA is TGTGCCAGCTCTCCCGCCGGGACTAGAGCCAATGAGCAGTTCTTC. This codes for CASSPAGTRANEQFF.

The V gene is TRBV30, the J gene TRBJ1-5; no firm D call. The CDR3 is 14 residues long. Germline V gene data show CDR1 as GTSNPN and CDR2 as SVGIG (reference sequence). V was trimmed by 0 bases and J by 7 bases, leaving 13 bases between them. Here the CDR3 DNA reads TGTGCCTGGAGTGTCCCAGCGGTTGGCCAGCCCCAGCATTTT. Its protein product is CAWSVPAVGQPQHF.

This clone has only a few counts. The V call is TRBV3-1 (or the pseudogene TRBV3-2), the J call TRBJ1-5; no clear D. Germline V gene data show CDR1 as LGHDT and CDR2 as YNNKEL (reference sequence). V was cut by 0 bases and J by 2 bases, with 11 bases left in between. The CDR3 extends over 16 amino acids. CDR3 bases: TGTGCCAGCAGCCAAGATGGTGCGGGTCGCAATCAGCCCCAGCATTTT. It specifies CASSQDGAGRNQPQHF.

The DNA for the CDR3 is TGTGCCAGCTCACCGGACGGGACAGCTAATGAAAAACTGTTTTTT. As protein: CASSPDGTANEKLFF. The chain uses TRBV18 and TRBJ1-4; TRBD1 matches 7 bases. Per germline, CDR1 KGHSH and CDR2 LQKENI. Trimming took 3 bases from V and 3 from J; bases not matched to a gene: 4. The CDR3 consists of 15 residues.

The chain recombines TRBV29-1 with TRBJ1-2, with TRBD1 matching 10 bases. Germline CDR1 reads SQVTM; CDR2 reads ANQGSEA. Trimming removed 6 bases from V and 4 bases from J; junction bases left unmatched: 11. The CDR3 runs 15 residues. CDR3 coding DNA: TGCAGCGTGACGAAGACAGGGGGCGTCAGCTATGGCTACACCTTC. The encoded protein is CSVTKTGGVSYGYTF.

J is TRBJ1-2 and V is TRBV29-1; D unclear. The CDR3 has 15 amino acids. The V gene lost 3 bases and the J gene lost 1 base, with 15 bases spanning the gap. Germline CDR1 reads SQVTM; CDR2 reads ANQGSEA. CDR3 nucleotides: TGCAGCGTTGACCGAAAAGGAGGGAATAACTATGGCTACACCTTC. This codes for CSVDRKGGNNYGYTF.

This chain links TRBV6-1 with TRBJ1-3; no firm D call. The germline V gene has CDR1 MNHNS and CDR2 SASEGT. Trimming cost V 2 bases and J 2 bases, with 10 bases left between them. The CDR3 is 15 amino acids. The CDR3 DNA reads as TGTGCCAGCAGTGAAACCGAGACAACTGGAAACACCATATATTTT. Translated: CASSETETTGNTIYF.

The rearrangement uses TRBV10-1 and TRBJ1-2; possibly TRBD1 for D (6 bases). The CDR3 extends over 13 amino acids. V was pared by 0 bases and J by 8 bases, with 10 bases between. Germline CDR1 WNHNN, CDR2 SYGVQD (reference sequence). In nucleotides, the CDR3 is TGCGCCAGCAGTGAGTCGACAGGAGCGGGCTACACCTTC. Residues: CASSESTGAGYTF.

The J gene is TRBJ1-3, the V gene TRBV30; maybe TRBD1 (5 bases). With 1 base removed from V and 0 bases from J, the gap between germline ends came to 7 bases. The V gene's germline CDR1 is GTSNPN and CDR2 SVGIG (reference sequence). This CDR3 contains 14 residues. CDR3 bases: TGTGCCTGGAGTGCGGGGGGCTCTGGAAACACCATATATTTT. It specifies CAWSAGGSGNTIYF.

This chain connects TRBV19 to TRBJ1-1; the D gene is possibly TRBD1 (6 bases). The germline V and J ends were trimmed by 6 bases and 10 bases, with 18 bases remaining between them. This CDR3 region has 13 residues. Per germline, CDR1 LNHDA and CDR2 SQIVND (reference sequence). The CDR3 here is CASRSRDRSGAFF. The CDR3 nucleotides are TGTGCCAGTAGGTCACGAGACAGGTCTGGAGCTTTCTTT.

The chain employs TRBV9 and TRBJ2-6; 13 positions match TRBD2. The V gene end was trimmed by 0 bases and the J gene end by 2 bases; junction bases not matched to a gene: 11. The germline gives CDR1 SGDLS, CDR2 YYNGEE. The CDR3 spans 21 residues. The CDR3 here is CASSVAALPGLAGTGANVLTF. CDR3 nucleotides: TGTGCCAGCAGCGTAGCTGCCTTACCGGGACTAGCGGGAACTGGGGCCAACGTCCTGACTTTC.

The chain couples TRBV2 to TRBJ2-5; 7 positions agree with TRBD2. With 7 bases clipped from V and 5 bases from J, the junction kept 7 bases outside the gene matches. The CDR3 length is 13 residues. CDR1 SNHLY and CDR2 FYNNEI come from the germline V gene. CDR3 bases: TGTGCCAGCATGCGGGAGTTGAAGGAGACCCAGTACTTC. Amino acids: CASMRELKETQYF.

This sequence joins TRBV7-6 and TRBJ1-3; D is unresolved. Trimming stripped 5 bases from V and 3 bases from J, with 11 bases between. The V gene's germline CDR1 is SGHVS and CDR2 FNYEAQ. The CDR3 has 14 amino acids. The CDR3 bases are TGTGCCAGCAGCCCTCAGGATTTTGGAAACACCATATATTTT. It yields the protein CASSPQDFGNTIYF.

The chain links TRBV9 to TRBJ1-1; D not resolved. Trimming left V 2 bases short and J 3 bases short, with 2 bases between. Germline lookup yields CDR1 SGDLS and CDR2 YYNGEE. The CDR3 has 11 amino acids. CDR3 protein: CASSVDTEAFF. CDR3 nucleotide sequence: TGTGCCAGCAGCGTCGACACTGAAGCTTTCTTT.

The chain has TRBV3-1 (or the pseudogene TRBV3-2) and TRBJ1-6, with D uncertain. From germline, CDR1 is LGHDT and CDR2 YNNKEL (reference sequence). The CDR3 spans 17 residues. Trimming removed 0 bases at V and 5 bases at J, with 14 bases between. The CDR3 region has the DNA TGTGCCAGCAGCCAAGAGCAAAAGGAGGGTCATAATTCACCCCTCCACTTT. Translated: CASSQEQKEGHNSPLHF.

The V gene is TRBV5-1, the J gene TRBJ1-1, with D tentatively TRBD1 (5 bases). V was trimmed by 1 base and J by 4 bases, leaving 11 bases between them. The CDR3 extends over 14 amino acids. Germline values: CDR1 SGHRS, CDR2 YFSETQ. The CDR3 coding sequence is TGCGCCAGCAGCTTGCAGGGATTAGCCACTGAAGCTTTCTTT. As protein: CASSLQGLATEAFF.